The 29 T cell receptor beta chains listed next were all sequenced from one sample in a study of blood T cells in healthy people across ages. Together with a sample-barcoded 5' primer, a J-beta primer mix was included in a second PCR lasting about 6 to 11 cycles. TCRdb analysed the 5' RACE reads with MiXCR anew, one entry per CDR3 protein. The data hold more than 1.4 million distinct CDR3 sequences, with roughly 40% observed a single time. Sequencing used blood. Receptors originate from a woman under 30 in good health.

This clonotype turned up a few times. The chain links TRBV5-1 to TRBJ2-5; D is perhaps TRBD2 (5 bases). Trimming pared 0 bases from V and 1 base from J, leaving 10 bases between. Germline CDR1 and CDR2: SGHRS and YFSETQ. CDR3 length equals 15 residues. CDR3 sequence reads: CASSLELATQETQYF. Written as DNA, the CDR3 is TGCGCCAGCAGCTTGGAGTTAGCGACCCAAGAGACCCAGTACTTC.

This clonotype was counted a few times. V gene TRBV12-3 or TRBV12-4 combines with J gene TRBJ2-7; 11 nucleotides match TRBD1. The CDR3 is made up of 17 amino acids. V dropped 5 bases and J dropped 1; count of bases not matched to a gene: 10. The CDR3 loop is CASSDIPGQGESYEQYF. The DNA of the CDR3 is TGTGCCAGCAGTGATATCCCGGGACAGGGGGAATCCTACGAGCAGTACTTC.

This chain links TRBV6-4 with TRBJ1-2; tentatively, D is TRBD1 (6 bases). The CDR3 sequence is 14 residues long. V lost 5 bases to trimming and J lost 1 base, with 11 bases between them. Germline CDR1 is MRHNA and CDR2 is SNTAGT. CDR3: CASSHNRDNYGYTF. The CDR3 DNA sequence: TGTGCCAGCAGTCATAACAGGGATAACTATGGCTACACCTTC.

This clonotype was recorded once. Compared with germline, one end of the junction differs, possibly owing to a read error. The gene calls are TRBV25-1 and TRBJ1-2; D remains unclear. Germline V gene data show CDR1 as MGHDK and CDR2 as SYGVNS. The CDR3 extends over 11 amino acids. The DNA of the CDR3 is TGTGCCAGCAGCGGCAACTATGGCCACACCTTC. Amino acid sequence: CASSGNYGHTF.

V gene TRBV20-1 combines with J gene TRBJ2-1, with D hard to call. This CDR3 contains 12 residues. Germline V gene sequence: CDR1 DFQATT, CDR2 SNEGSKA (reference sequence). V was cut by 1 base and J by 8 bases, with 9 bases left in between. The CDR3 spells CSARGTYDEQFF. The CDR3 nucleotides read TGCAGTGCTAGAGGAACTTACGATGAGCAGTTCTTC.

This chain connects TRBV7-9 to TRBJ2-5; TRBD2 matches at 7 bases. The end of the DNA is better explained by TRBJ2-7, so the J call may be wrong. The CDR3 is 13 residues long. From germline, CDR1 is SEHNR and CDR2 FQNEAQ (reference sequence). CDR3 DNA: TGTGCCAGCAGCTTAAGCGGGGCCGACGAGCAGTACTTC. Translation: CASSLSGADEQYF.

This clonotype was recorded at least ten times. The rearrangement links TRBV6-5 to TRBJ2-7; 10 positions match TRBD2. Losses at the gene ends were 5 bases for V and 7 bases for J; bases not matched to a gene: 11. This CDR3 has 15 residues. Germline CDR1 is MNHEY and CDR2 is SVGAGI. CDR3 sequence reads: CASSPRTSGTLEQYF. CDR3 sequence (DNA): TGTGCCAGCAGTCCGAGGACTAGCGGTACCTTGGAGCAGTACTTC.

V is TRBV2 and J is TRBJ2-1, with D perhaps TRBD2 (6 bases). The J call may be incorrect, as the DNA end agrees better with TRBJ2-7. Germline CDR1 reads SNHLY; CDR2 reads FYNNEI. The CDR3 is made up of 14 amino acids. CDR3 loop: CASSPGVSYNEQYF. Written as DNA, the CDR3 is TGTGCCAGCAGTCCGGGGGTCTCCTACAATGAGCAGTACTTC.

This clonotype was seen a handful of times. The chain has TRBV20-1 and TRBJ1-2; unclear D gene. Germline V gene sequence: CDR1 DFQATT, CDR2 SNEGSKA (reference sequence). The length of the CDR3 is 14 residues. Trimming removed 3 bases at V and 1 base at J, with 12 bases between. CDR3 sequence: CSARDSRDNYGYTF. The CDR3 DNA reads as TGCAGTGCTAGGGACTCTAGGGATAACTATGGCTACACCTTC.

Many counts were recorded for this clonotype. This sequence joins TRBV12-3 or TRBV12-4 and TRBJ2-5, with 8 positions matching TRBD1. The CDR3 sequence is 14 residues long. V lost 1 base and J lost 4; bases outside the gene matches: 2. CDR3 sequence: CASSLGTGIETQYF. The CDR3, as DNA: TGTGCCAGCAGTTTAGGGACAGGGATAGAGACCCAGTACTTC.

Details on this clonotype: Germline and junction disagree at one end, which may indicate a read error. This chain links TRBV20-1 with TRBJ2-6, with D tentatively TRBD1 (6 bases). CDR3 size: 12 residues. Germline V gives CDR1 DFQATT, CDR2 SNEGSKA (reference sequence). CDR3 protein: CSVRTGPNVLTF. CDR3 nucleotides: TGCAGTGTTAGAACAGGGCCCAACGTCCTGACTTTC.

This chain joins TRBV15 and TRBJ2-2; D uncertain. The germline V and J ends were trimmed by 3 bases and 0 bases, with 17 bases remaining between them. The CDR3 is 18 residues long. Germline CDR1 LNHNV, CDR2 YYDKDF (reference sequence). CDR3 DNA sequence: TGTGCCACCAGCAGTCCATCCCTGAAAGATTCGAACACCGGGGAGCTGTTTTTT. Translation: CATSSPSLKDSNTGELFF.

This clonotype was observed a few times. This chain connects TRBV6-5 to TRBJ2-1; D possibly matches TRBD1 or TRBD2 (5 bases each). This CDR3 has 15 amino acids. The V end lost 0 bases, the J end lost 9 bases, and 15 bases lay between the germline ends. Germline loops: CDR1 MNHEY, CDR2 SVGAGI. The CDR3 protein is CASSYSASPGGEQFF. The CDR3 DNA reads as TGTGCCAGCAGTTACTCGGCTAGCCCTGGGGGTGAGCAGTTCTTC.

The table lists this clonotype with many counts. The rearrangement joins TRBV12-3 or TRBV12-4 to TRBJ1-2, with 7 nucleotides matching TRBD1. The CDR3 sequence is 15 residues long. The junction had 12 bases not matched to a gene; V was cut back by 4 bases and J by 7 bases. The CDR3 coding sequence is TGTGCCAGCAGTTACCTCGACAGGGTGACAGGTGGCTACACCTTC. It yields the protein CASSYLDRVTGGYTF.

This clonotype came up a few times. This chain connects TRBV20-1 to TRBJ2-7; D possibly corresponds to TRBD1 (5 bases). V was clipped by 4 bases and J by 2 bases, with 9 bases between them. This CDR3 is 12 amino acids long. Germline CDR1 and CDR2: DFQATT and SNEGSKA (reference sequence). The CDR3 is CSAIQETYEQYF. In nucleotides, the CDR3 is TGCAGTGCTATACAGGAAACCTACGAGCAGTACTTC.

This clonotype has more than one count but fewer than ten. The chain has TRBV4-1 and TRBJ1-5; D possibly corresponds to TRBD1 (5 bases). The CDR3 totals 15 residues. V lost 0 bases and J lost 5, with 11 bases in between. The germline gives CDR1 MGHRA, CDR2 YSYEKL. The CDR3 DNA sequence: TGCGCCAGCAGCCAAGATAGCAGGGCGGATCAGCCCCAGCATTTT. Its protein is CASSQDSRADQPQHF.

The J gene is TRBJ2-7, the V gene TRBV6-1; D not certain. Germline lookup yields CDR1 MNHNS and CDR2 SASEGT. Trimming shortened V by 2 bases and J by 2 bases, and 7 bases separated the two germline ends. This CDR3 spans 13 amino acids. The CDR3 nucleotides are TGTGCCAGCAGTGAACGGCGGCCCTACGAGCAGTACTTC. Its translation: CASSERRPYEQYF.

Worth noting for this clonotype: A much more abundant neighbour one base away suggests this may be a read error. V gene TRBV4-1 combines with J gene TRBJ2-1; D perhaps matches TRBD2 (5 bases). Per the germline V gene, CDR1 is MGHRA and CDR2 is YSYEKL. The CDR3 extends over 13 amino acids. V was clipped by 2 bases and J by 13 bases, with 15 bases between them. CDR3 in amino acids: CASSQSVGETQFF. The CDR3, as DNA: TGCGCCAGCAGCCAAAGCGTGGGAGAGACCCAGTTCTTC.

The chain combines TRBV7-2 with TRBJ2-1, with 11 bases that match TRBD1. The CDR3 sequence is 16 residues long. The germline V gene has CDR1 SGHTA and CDR2 FQGNSA. The V segment lost 5 bases and the J segment 7 bases; nucleotides outside the gene matches: 10. In DNA, the CDR3 is TGTGCCAGCAGCACGGGATGGACAGGGGGCTTAAATGAGCAGTTCTTC. It is translated as CASSTGWTGGLNEQFF. The variable domain in full, with the rest retrieved from reference TRBV7-2 and TRBJ2-1, is GAGVSQSPSNKVTEKGKDVELRCDPISGHTALYWYRQSLGQGLEFLIYFQGNSAPDKSGLPSDRFSAERTGGSVSTLTIQRTQQEDSAVYLCASSTGWTGGLNEQFFGPGTRLTVL.

V gene TRBV20-1 combines with J gene TRBJ2-1, with TRBD2 matching over 8 bases. The V gene's germline CDR1 is DFQATT and CDR2 SNEGSKA (reference sequence). This CDR3 comprises 12 residues. Germline trimming cut 3 bases from V and 7 bases from J; bases unmatched to any gene: 2. The CDR3 region has the DNA TGCAGTGCTAGCGGGAGGGGGAATGAGCAGTTCTTC. Its protein product is CSASGRGNEQFF.

The chain recombines TRBV7-9 with TRBJ1-1; D unresolved. The germline V and J ends were trimmed by 2 bases and 4 bases, with 14 bases remaining between them. Per the germline V gene, CDR1 is SEHNR and CDR2 is FQNEAQ (reference sequence). This CDR3 spans 15 amino acids. The CDR3 nucleotides are TGTGCCAGCAGCTTATACGAGGGCGCGCCCACTGAAGCTTTCTTT. It yields the protein CASSLYEGAPTEAFF. The full variable domain, rest sourced from reference TRBV7-9 and TRBJ1-1, is DTGVSQNPRHKITKRGQNVTFRCDPISEHNRLYWYRQTLGQGPEFLTYFQNEAQLEKSRLLSDRFSAERPKGSFSTLEIQRTEQGDSAMYLCASSLYEGAPTEAFFGQGTRLTVV.

In regard to this clonotype: It is likely a read error, because the conserved phenylalanine at the end of the CDR3 is missing. The chain employs TRBV3-1 and TRBJ2-5; D gene uncertain. The J call may not be correct, given that the DNA end is closer to TRBJ2-7. This CDR3 has 13 amino acids. The germline V gene has CDR1 LGHDT and CDR2 YNNKEL (reference sequence). CDR3 coding DNA: TGTGCCAGCAGCCACCGTCTTACTTACGAGCAGTACTTA. It specifies CASSHRLTYEQYL.

V is TRBV6-2 or TRBV6-3 and J is TRBJ1-1, with 10 bases identical to TRBD1. With 8 bases clipped from V and 11 bases from J, the junction kept 14 bases outside the gene matches. Germline assignment: CDR1 MNHEY and CDR2 SVGEGT. This CDR3 comprises 14 residues. The CDR3 nucleotides are TGTGCCAGCGGCTCGGGACAGGGGATGGATAGGGCTTTCTTT. This gives the protein CASGSGQGMDRAFF.

V gene TRBV7-3 combines with J gene TRBJ2-4; 9 bases fit TRBD2. V was clipped by 0 bases and J by 7 bases; unmatched bases: 4. The germline gives CDR1 SGHTA, CDR2 FQGTGA. The CDR3 covers 15 residues. The CDR3 sequence: CASSLTSGGSNIQYF. CDR3 DNA sequence: TGTGCCAGCAGCTTAACTAGCGGGGGAAGCAACATTCAGTACTTC.

The gene calls are TRBV24-1 and TRBJ2-3, with D hard to call. Germline values: CDR1 KGHDR, CDR2 SFDVKD. The germline V and J ends were trimmed by 3 bases and 6 bases, with 9 bases remaining between them. The CDR3 extends over 13 amino acids. DNA of the CDR3: TGTGCCACCAGTGATCCGGCTCCGGATACGCAGTATTTT. Its translation is CATSDPAPDTQYF.

This clonotype was seen repeatedly, ten times or more. This may stem from a read error, because a much larger clone lies one nucleotide away. This chain links TRBV6-6 with TRBJ2-7; TRBD1 matches 8 bases. CDR3 length equals 13 residues. V lost 6 bases, J lost 5 bases, and 6 bases stayed unmatched. Per the germline V gene, CDR1 is MNHNY and CDR2 is SVGAGI (reference sequence). This CDR3 reads CASSLDRAHEQYF. The CDR3 nucleotides read TGTGCCAGCAGCTTGGACAGGGCCCACGAGCAGTACTTC.

The chain uses TRBV3-1 and TRBJ2-4; the match to TRBD1 covers 9 bases. The DNA end lines up better with TRBJ2-7; the J call may be wrong. CDR3 length: 16 residues. Germline lookup yields CDR1 LGHDT and CDR2 YNNKEL (reference sequence). The CDR3 DNA reads as TGTGCCAGCAGCCGATACCCCGGGACAGGGCTATACGAGCAGTACTTC. Translation gives CASSRYPGTGLYEQYF.

In this sample, this clonotype turned up a few times. The J gene is TRBJ2-1, the V gene TRBV27; tentatively, D is TRBD1 or TRBD2 (6 bases each). The CDR3 loop spans 14 amino acids. Trimming left V 4 bases short and J 9 bases short, with 16 bases between. The germline V gene encodes CDR1 MNHEY and CDR2 SMNVEV (reference sequence). The CDR3 loop reads CASSYGPGAAEQFF. In DNA form, the CDR3 reads TGTGCCAGCAGTTACGGGCCGGGGGCGGCTGAGCAGTTCTTC.

The DNA of the CDR3 is TGTGCCACCAGTGATTCTACAGGGGCAGATGGCTACACCTTC. Its protein product is CATSDSTGADGYTF. The V gene is TRBV24-1, the J gene TRBJ1-2, with 7 positions matching TRBD1. Germline lookup yields CDR1 KGHDR and CDR2 SFDVKD. This CDR3 is 14 amino acids long. Germline trimming cut 2 bases from V and 6 bases from J; bases unmatched to any gene: 5.